Here is one TCR beta chain with its context. This specimen comes from a study of T cells in Graves' hyperthyroidism and ophthalmopathy. TCR beta CDR3 region amplification was performed from RNA transcripts. First-round RT-PCR of the TCR CDR3 relied on the HTBI primer set. TCRdb reprocessed the multiplex PCR reads via MiXCR and lists one record per CDR3 protein. The sample includes 450,000 to 550,000 distinct CDR3 sequences, roughly a quarter of them seen just once. The CDR3 runs to 15 residues. The V gene's germline CDR1 is MNHEY and CDR2 SVGEGT. Trimming stripped 6 bases from V and 7 bases from J, with 19 bases between.

The V call is TRBV6-2 or TRBV6-3, the J call TRBJ2-4; D is perhaps TRBD2 (5 bases). The clonotype was recovered from a woman in her twenties or thirties with Graves' ophthalmopathy. Sequenced sample: blood. CDR3 region: CASRTLVEGRNIQYF. In DNA form, the CDR3 reads TGTGCCAGCAGAACCCTGGTCGAGGGCAGGAACATTCAGTACTTC.